This is a list of T cell receptor beta chains from one sample in a study of OX40 agonist ivuxolimab in advanced cancers. The table came from immunoSEQ multiplex PCR; TCRdb's copy has only in-frame clones and leaves some out. Of about 19,000 clones listed, about 77% were seen once; the top ten hold 18%. Sequences were derived from CD4+ or CD8+ T cells sorted from blood, sampled in a trial of the OX40 agonist ivuxolimab. The receptors shown here come from an adult with an advanced solid tumor such as melanoma, head and neck, liver or kidney cancer. The CDR3 runs from the conserved cysteine through the conserved F or W. The D gene is left open where the match is weak. Some rows have no size entry. The others give once, few or many, or a class for an expanded clone.

v_gene: TRBV30
abundance: NA
j_gene: TRBJ2-1
d_gene: NA
CDR3aa: CAWDEQFF
CDR3nt: TGTGCCTGGGATGAGCAGTTCTTC

v_gene: TRBV5-4
abundance: few
j_gene: TRBJ2-2
d_gene: TRBD2
CDR3aa: CASSLGQTFRLAGAGGELFF
CDR3nt: TGTGCCAGCAGCTTGGGACAGACCTTCCGCCTAGCGGGAGCTGGCGGGGAGCTGTTTTTT

v_gene: TRBV6-9
abundance: NA
j_gene: TRBJ2-7
d_gene: TRBD2
CDR3aa: CASSHPGAGGPYEQYF
CDR3nt: TGTGCCAGCAGTCACCCGGGTGCGGGAGGGCCTTACGAGCAGTACTTC

v_gene: TRBV27
abundance: NA
j_gene: TRBJ2-3
d_gene: TRBD2
CDR3aa: CASSWTSSDTQYF
CDR3nt: TGTGCCAGCAGTTGGACTAGCTCAGATACGCAGTATTTT

v_gene: TRBV27
abundance: NA
j_gene: TRBJ2-7
d_gene: TRBD1
CDR3aa: CASSPSGQSSYEQYF
CDR3nt: TGTGCCAGCAGTCCCTCGGGACAGAGCTCCTACGAGCAGTACTTC

v_gene: TRBV27
abundance: NA
j_gene: TRBJ2-1
d_gene: TRBD2
CDR3aa: CASSPPGLGLESDEQFF
CDR3nt: TGTGCCAGCAGTCCCCCGGGACTAGGTCTCGAGTCGGATGAGCAGTTCTTC

v_gene: TRBV19
abundance: NA
j_gene: TRBJ2-1
d_gene: NA
CDR3aa: CASSMSGSNEQFF
CDR3nt: TGTGCCAGTAGTATGTCAGGGAGTAATGAGCAGTTCTTC

v_gene: TRBV6-6
abundance: NA
j_gene: TRBJ2-7
d_gene: NA
CDR3aa: CASSQGRGVNEQYF
CDR3nt: TGTGCCAGCAGCCAGGGACGGGGAGTTAACGAGCAGTACTTC

v_gene: TRBV4-3
abundance: few
j_gene: TRBJ2-1
d_gene: NA
CDR3aa: CASSQDSTGWDNEQFF
CDR3nt: TGCGCCAGCAGCCAAGATTCTACGGGGTGGGACAATGAGCAGTTCTTC

v_gene: TRBV4-1
abundance: few
j_gene: TRBJ1-1
d_gene: NA
CDR3aa: CASSQDFGTAEAFF
CDR3nt: TGCGCCAGCAGCCAAGATTTCGGGACGGCTGAAGCTTTCTTT

v_gene: TRBV7-2
abundance: once
j_gene: TRBJ1-2
d_gene: NA
CDR3aa: CASSLEGGTGADYGYTF
CDR3nt: TGTGCCAGCAGCTTAGAGGGGGGCACGGGGGCGGACTATGGCTACACCTTC

v_gene: TRBV11-2
abundance: NA
j_gene: TRBJ2-1
d_gene: NA
CDR3aa: CASSLETGSYNEQFF
CDR3nt: TGTGCCAGCAGCTTAGAAACGGGATCCTACAATGAGCAGTTCTTC

v_gene: TRBV7-2
abundance: NA
j_gene: TRBJ2-7
d_gene: NA
CDR3aa: CASSLWGYEQYF
CDR3nt: TGTGCCAGCAGCTTATGGGGATACGAGCAGTACTTC

v_gene: TRBV27
abundance: NA
j_gene: TRBJ2-7
d_gene: TRBD2
CDR3aa: CASGGAYEQYF
CDR3nt: TGTGCCAGCGGGGGGGCCTACGAGCAGTACTTC

v_gene: TRBV7-9
abundance: NA
j_gene: TRBJ1-5
d_gene: TRBD1
CDR3aa: CASSLADRAYSNQPQHF
CDR3nt: TGTGCCAGCAGCTTAGCGGACAGGGCCTATAGCAATCAGCCCCAGCATTTT

v_gene: TRBV4-3
abundance: few
j_gene: TRBJ1-3
d_gene: TRBD1
CDR3aa: CASSQGQGSGNTIYF
CDR3nt: TGCGCCAGCAGCCAAGGACAGGGGTCTGGAAACACCATATATTTT

v_gene: TRBV19
abundance: NA
j_gene: TRBJ1-1
d_gene: NA
CDR3aa: CASSSDSMNTEAFF
CDR3nt: TGTGCCAGTAGTTCAGACAGCATGAACACTGAAGCTTTCTTT

v_gene: TRBV27
abundance: NA
j_gene: TRBJ2-7
d_gene: NA
CDR3aa: CASTLGGEQYF
CDR3nt: TGTGCCAGCACCCTAGGGGGAGAGCAGTACTTC

v_gene: TRBV10-2
abundance: NA
j_gene: TRBJ2-1
d_gene: NA
CDR3aa: CASSGQANEQFF
CDR3nt: TGCGCCAGCAGTGGACAGGCAAATGAGCAGTTCTTC

v_gene: TRBV25-1
abundance: NA
j_gene: TRBJ2-1
d_gene: NA
CDR3aa: CASSDSPRGLVYNEQFF
CDR3nt: TGTGCCAGCAGTGACTCCCCCCGGGGGCTAGTATACAATGAGCAGTTCTTC

v_gene: TRBV2
abundance: NA
j_gene: TRBJ2-7
d_gene: TRBD1
CDR3aa: CASSEGQGVTYEQYF
CDR3nt: TGTGCCAGCAGTGAAGGGCAGGGGGTAACCTACGAGCAGTACTTC

v_gene: TRBV29-1
abundance: NA
j_gene: TRBJ2-1
d_gene: TRBD2
CDR3aa: CSVPGWTSGRRGSYNEQFF
CDR3nt: TGCAGCGTGCCCGGGTGGACTAGCGGGCGAAGGGGCTCCTACAATGAGCAGTTCTTC

v_gene: TRBV19
abundance: few
j_gene: TRBJ2-5
d_gene: NA
CDR3aa: CASSISGETQYF
CDR3nt: TGTGCCAGTAGTATAAGTGGGGAGACCCAGTACTTC

v_gene: TRBV7-6
abundance: NA
j_gene: TRBJ2-3
d_gene: TRBD2
CDR3aa: CASSLETSGSSDTQYF
CDR3nt: TGTGCCAGCAGCTTGGAGACTAGCGGGAGCTCAGATACGCAGTATTTT

v_gene: TRBV4-1
abundance: NA
j_gene: TRBJ1-2
d_gene: NA
CDR3aa: CASSQEDRNYGYTF
CDR3nt: TGCGCCAGCAGCCAAGAAGACAGGAACTATGGCTACACCTTC

v_gene: TRBV7-9
abundance: NA
j_gene: TRBJ1-4
d_gene: NA
CDR3aa: CASSLAGQGVNEKLFF
CDR3nt: TGTGCCAGCAGCTTAGCGGGGCAGGGTGTTAATGAAAAACTGTTTTTT

v_gene: TRBV18
abundance: NA
j_gene: TRBJ2-7
d_gene: NA
CDR3aa: CASSSDYEQYF
CDR3nt: TGTGCCAGCTCGTCCGACTACGAGCAGTACTTC

v_gene: TRBV5-1
abundance: once
j_gene: TRBJ1-1
d_gene: TRBD1
CDR3aa: CASSLDRGLNTEAFF
CDR3nt: TGCGCCAGCAGCTTAGACAGGGGATTGAACACTGAAGCTTTCTTT

v_gene: TRBV7-9
abundance: NA
j_gene: TRBJ2-7
d_gene: TRBD1
CDR3aa: CASSSNRGPTYEQYF
CDR3nt: TGTGCCAGCAGCTCCAACAGGGGGCCAACCTACGAGCAGTACTTC

v_gene: TRBV6-4
abundance: NA
j_gene: TRBJ2-1
d_gene: TRBD2
CDR3aa: CASSESSGGNDEQFF
CDR3nt: TGTGCCAGCAGTGAATCTAGCGGGGGGAATGATGAGCAGTTCTTC

v_gene: TRBV7-9
abundance: NA
j_gene: TRBJ2-1
d_gene: TRBD2
CDR3aa: CASSSASGGAFREQFF
CDR3nt: TGTGCCAGCAGCTCCGCTAGCGGGGGGGCCTTTAGGGAGCAGTTCTTC

v_gene: TRBV7-3
abundance: NA
j_gene: TRBJ2-7
d_gene: TRBD1
CDR3aa: CASSPTGEYNEQYF
CDR3nt: TGTGCCAGCAGCCCGACAGGGGAATACAACGAGCAGTACTTC

v_gene: TRBV7-6
abundance: few
j_gene: TRBJ2-7
d_gene: TRBD2
CDR3aa: CASTLLAGALGYEQYF
CDR3nt: TGTGCCAGCACCTTACTAGCGGGAGCGTTGGGCTACGAGCAGTACTTC

v_gene: TRBV27
abundance: NA
j_gene: TRBJ2-5
d_gene: TRBD1
CDR3aa: CASSARQGQETQYF
CDR3nt: TGTGCCAGCAGTGCACGACAGGGGCAAGAGACCCAGTACTTC

v_gene: TRBV28
abundance: NA
j_gene: TRBJ2-1
d_gene: TRBD1
CDR3aa: CASSLSGTGAYNEQFF
CDR3nt: TGTGCCAGCAGTTTATCCGGGACAGGGGCCTACAATGAGCAGTTCTTC

v_gene: TRBV4-1
abundance: NA
j_gene: TRBJ1-2
d_gene: TRBD1
CDR3aa: CASSQEDRANYGYTF
CDR3nt: TGCGCCAGCAGCCAAGAGGACAGGGCCAACTATGGCTACACCTTC

v_gene: TRBV4-3
abundance: NA
j_gene: TRBJ1-1
d_gene: NA
CDR3aa: CASSQARAMNTEAFF
CDR3nt: TGCGCCAGCAGCCAGGCTCGGGCCATGAACACTGAAGCTTTCTTT

v_gene: TRBV2
abundance: NA
j_gene: TRBJ2-3
d_gene: TRBD2
CDR3aa: CASRDATSGPLTLDTQYF
CDR3nt: TGTGCCAGCAGAGACGCGACTAGCGGGCCCCTTACTCTGGATACGCAGTATTTT

v_gene: TRBV11-2
abundance: NA
j_gene: TRBJ2-2
d_gene: NA
CDR3aa: CASSLLPGGRVGELFF
CDR3nt: TGTGCCAGCAGCTTATTGCCCGGGGGCAGGGTCGGGGAGCTGTTTTTT

v_gene: TRBV15
abundance: NA
j_gene: TRBJ2-5
d_gene: NA
CDR3aa: CATSRDHIEETQYF
CDR3nt: TGTGCCACCAGCAGAGATCATATCGAAGAGACCCAGTACTTC

v_gene: TRBV29-1
abundance: NA
j_gene: TRBJ2-1
d_gene: TRBD2
CDR3aa: CSVPGGNEQFF
CDR3nt: TGCAGCGTCCCGGGGGGCAATGAGCAGTTCTTC

v_gene: TRBV29-1
abundance: few
j_gene: TRBJ1-4
d_gene: TRBD1
CDR3aa: CSVQSGTGGEKLFF
CDR3nt: TGCAGCGTACAATCCGGGACAGGAGGGGAAAAACTGTTTTTT

v_gene: TRBV11-2
abundance: NA
j_gene: TRBJ2-3
d_gene: TRBD1
CDR3aa: CASSIGQGAPTDTQYF
CDR3nt: TGTGCCAGCAGCATAGGACAGGGCGCCCCCACAGATACGCAGTATTTT

v_gene: TRBV10-3
abundance: once
j_gene: TRBJ1-2
d_gene: NA
CDR3aa: CAISESSVGVRGYTF
CDR3nt: TGTGCCATCAGTGAGTCATCGGTAGGGGTAAGGGGCTACACCTTC

v_gene: TRBV5-6
abundance: NA
j_gene: TRBJ1-4
d_gene: TRBD1
CDR3aa: CASSAPGGREKLFF
CDR3nt: TGTGCCAGCAGCGCCCCAGGGGGACGTGAAAAACTGTTTTTT

v_gene: TRBV6-5
abundance: NA
j_gene: TRBJ1-5
d_gene: NA
CDR3aa: CASSDQSNQPQHF
CDR3nt: TGTGCCAGCAGTGACCAGAGTAATCAGCCCCAGCATTTT

v_gene: TRBV14
abundance: NA
j_gene: TRBJ2-1
d_gene: NA
CDR3aa: CASSQELEADNEQFF
CDR3nt: TGTGCCAGCAGCCAAGAGTTGGAGGCAGACAATGAGCAGTTCTTC

v_gene: TRBV11-2
abundance: NA
j_gene: TRBJ2-7
d_gene: TRBD2
CDR3aa: CASSYPKRGGHFDYEQYF
CDR3nt: TGTGCCAGCAGCTACCCGAAGCGCGGGGGGCACTTTGACTACGAGCAGTACTTC

v_gene: TRBV27
abundance: NA
j_gene: TRBJ2-2
d_gene: NA
CDR3aa: CATQTGANTGELFF
CDR3nt: TGTGCCACTCAGACAGGCGCGAACACCGGGGAGCTGTTTTTT

v_gene: TRBV27
abundance: NA
j_gene: TRBJ2-3
d_gene: NA
CDR3aa: CASSLRAVTSTDTQYF
CDR3nt: TGTGCCAGCAGTCTAAGAGCGGTAACTAGCACAGATACGCAGTATTTT

v_gene: TRBV5-6
abundance: NA
j_gene: TRBJ2-3
d_gene: NA
CDR3aa: CASSLEADTQYF
CDR3nt: TGTGCCAGCAGCTTGGAGGCAGATACGCAGTATTTT

v_gene: TRBV27
abundance: NA
j_gene: TRBJ2-5
d_gene: TRBD2
CDR3aa: CASSSPAGLAGGETQYF
CDR3nt: TGTGCCAGCAGTTCCCCGGCCGGCCTAGCGGGAGGAGAGACCCAGTACTTC

v_gene: TRBV2
abundance: once
j_gene: TRBJ2-3
d_gene: NA
CDR3aa: CASSAGTFRPDTQYF
CDR3nt: TGTGCCAGCAGCGCCGGGACTTTCCGGCCAGATACGCAGTATTTT